Below, 6 T cell receptor beta chains from the same sample are listed, as sequenced in a study of T cells in Graves' hyperthyroidism and ophthalmopathy. What was amplified from RNA transcripts were TCR beta CDR3 regions. TCR CDR3 regions were first amplified by RT-PCR with HTBI primers. TCRdb re-derived calls from the multiplex PCR reads in MiXCR, one entry per CDR3 protein. The sample comprises approximately 690,000 distinct CDR3 sequences, less than 25% of which are singletons, and under 35% rests with the top ten. Sample: blood. Receptors were obtained from a man younger than 40 with Graves' ophthalmopathy.

The chain carries TRBV5-1 and TRBJ2-1; maybe TRBD2 (5 bases). The length of the CDR3 is 17 residues. Germline V CDR1 and CDR2: SGHRS, YFSETQ. Between the trimmed V and J ends, which lost 0 bases and 7 bases, there was a span of 20 bases. CDR3 DNA: TGCGCCAGCAGCTTGGAGGCTAGCATTAAAGGTATTAATGAGCAGTTCTTC. Protein: CASSLEASIKGINEQFF.

This clonotype was detected many times. The chain recombines TRBV29-1 with TRBJ2-3; D gene ambiguous. The CDR3 consists of 15 residues. Trimming removed 5 bases at V and 2 bases at J, with 17 bases between. The germline V gene has CDR1 SQVTM and CDR2 ANQGSEA. The CDR3 sequence is CSVRKEATYTDTQYF. CDR3 bases: TGCAGCGTTAGGAAAGAGGCCACTTACACAGATACGCAGTATTTT.

This clonotype turned up a few times. The V gene is TRBV20-1, the J gene TRBJ1-1; weak D call: TRBD1 (6 bases). Germline CDR1 DFQATT, CDR2 SNEGSKA (reference sequence). Trimming stripped 0 bases from V and 7 bases from J, with 12 bases between. CDR3 length equals 13 residues. For the CDR3, the DNA is TGCAGTGCTAGAGATCTGAGGACAGATGAAGCTTTCTTT. It is translated as CSARDLRTDEAFF.

This clonotype was found a few times. This sequence joins TRBV30 and TRBJ1-6; D may be TRBD1 (5 bases). The CDR3 sequence is 15 residues long. The germline CDR1 and CDR2 sequences are GTSNPN and SVGIG (reference sequence). V was shortened by 3 bases and J by 7 bases, with 16 bases between the two germline ends. CDR3 DNA sequence: TGTGCCTGGAGACGGGCTGACAGCAGCAATTCACCCCTCCACTTT. Its protein is CAWRRADSSNSPLHF.

The J gene is TRBJ2-1, the V gene TRBV12-3 or TRBV12-4; D is perhaps TRBD2 (7 bases). Trimming cost V 2 bases and J 9 bases, with 14 bases left between them. CDR3 length: 14 residues. CDR3 sequence: CASSLHRGAGEQFF. CDR3 nucleotide sequence: TGTGCCAGCAGTTTACATCGGGGGGCGGGTGAGCAGTTCTTC.

The chain is built from TRBV4-1 and TRBJ2-1, with TRBD2 identical over 7 bases. In germline, CDR1 is MGHRA, CDR2 YSYEKL. J was trimmed by 0 bases and V by 4 bases; bases with no gene match: 9. The CDR3 totals 17 residues. The CDR3 here is CASSRTLGGSSYNEQFF. For the CDR3, the DNA is TGCGCCAGCAGCCGCACACTGGGAGGGAGCTCCTACAATGAGCAGTTCTTC.